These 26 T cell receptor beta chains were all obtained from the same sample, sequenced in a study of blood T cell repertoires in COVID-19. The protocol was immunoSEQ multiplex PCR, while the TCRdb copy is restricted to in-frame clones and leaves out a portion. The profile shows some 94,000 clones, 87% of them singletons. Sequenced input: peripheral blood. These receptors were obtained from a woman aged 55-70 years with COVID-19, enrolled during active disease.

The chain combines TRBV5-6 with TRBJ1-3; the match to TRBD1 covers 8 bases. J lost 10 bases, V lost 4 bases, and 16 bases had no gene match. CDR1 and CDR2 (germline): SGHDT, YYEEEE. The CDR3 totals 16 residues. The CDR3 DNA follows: TGTGCCAGCAGCCCTACTCGACAGGGGCATTTTGAGACCATATATTTT. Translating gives CASSPTRQGHFETIYF.

The CDR3 DNA reads as TGTGCCAGCAGCTGGGGGACAGCCTCGGTGATAACAGGTAATTCACCCCTCCACTTT. This translates into CASSWGTASVITGNSPLHF. The chain uses TRBV5-6 and TRBJ1-6; 7 nucleotides match TRBD1. The CDR3 spans 19 residues. With V trimmed by 3 bases and J by 6 bases, 18 bases remained unmatched. Germline loops: CDR1 SGHDT, CDR2 YYEEEE.

CDR3 sequence: CASSLYGRPEAFF. The CDR3 DNA sequence: TGTGCCAGCAGTTTATATGGGCGCCCTGAAGCTTTCTTT. The V call is TRBV27, the J call TRBJ1-1; no firm D call. The germline V gene encodes CDR1 MNHEY and CDR2 SMNVEV (reference sequence). With 1 base removed from V and 6 bases from J, the gap between germline ends came to 9 bases. The CDR3 spans 13 residues.

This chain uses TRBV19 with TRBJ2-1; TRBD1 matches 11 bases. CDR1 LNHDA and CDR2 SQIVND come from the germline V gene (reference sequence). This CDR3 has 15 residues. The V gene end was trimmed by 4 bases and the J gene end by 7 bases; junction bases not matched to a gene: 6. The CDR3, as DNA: TGTGCCAGTAGTACAGGGACAGGGGGAAAAAATGAGCAGTTCTTC. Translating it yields CASSTGTGGKNEQFF.

This CDR3 is CASSLGGRGQPQHF. In nucleotides, the CDR3 is TGTGCCAGCAGCTTGGGAGGAAGGGGGCAGCCCCAGCATTTT. The genes are TRBV5-4 and TRBJ1-5, with D tentatively TRBD1 (6 bases). V was pared by 0 bases and J by 7 bases, with 11 bases between. Germline CDR1 and CDR2: SGHNT and YYREEE (reference sequence). The CDR3 loop spans 14 amino acids.

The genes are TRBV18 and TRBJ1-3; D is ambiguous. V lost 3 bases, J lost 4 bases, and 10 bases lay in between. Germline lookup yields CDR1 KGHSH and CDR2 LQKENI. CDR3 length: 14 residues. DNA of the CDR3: TGTGCCAGCTCACCGGCGACGGGAGGAAACACCATATATTTT. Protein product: CASSPATGGNTIYF.

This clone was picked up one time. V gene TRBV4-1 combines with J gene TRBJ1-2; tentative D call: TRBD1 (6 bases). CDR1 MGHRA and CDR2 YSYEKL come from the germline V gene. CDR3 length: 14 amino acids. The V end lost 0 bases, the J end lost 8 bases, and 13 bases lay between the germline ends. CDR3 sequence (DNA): TGCGCCAGCAGCCAAGATAGCCCAGGGGTAGGCTACACCTTC. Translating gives CASSQDSPGVGYTF.

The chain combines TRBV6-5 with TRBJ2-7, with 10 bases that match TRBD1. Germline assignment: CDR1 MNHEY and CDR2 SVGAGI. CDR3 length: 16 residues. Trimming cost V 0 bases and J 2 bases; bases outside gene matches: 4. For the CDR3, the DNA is TGTGCCAGCAGTTACTCCGCCGGGACAGGGGCCTACGAGCAGTACTTC. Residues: CASSYSAGTGAYEQYF.

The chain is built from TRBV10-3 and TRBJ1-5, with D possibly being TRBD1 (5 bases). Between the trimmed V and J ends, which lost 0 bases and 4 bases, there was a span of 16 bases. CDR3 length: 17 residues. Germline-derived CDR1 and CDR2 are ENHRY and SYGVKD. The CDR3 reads CAISESSLGRANQPQHF. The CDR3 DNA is TGTGCCATCAGTGAGTCGAGTCTGGGCAGGGCTAATCAGCCCCAGCATTTT.

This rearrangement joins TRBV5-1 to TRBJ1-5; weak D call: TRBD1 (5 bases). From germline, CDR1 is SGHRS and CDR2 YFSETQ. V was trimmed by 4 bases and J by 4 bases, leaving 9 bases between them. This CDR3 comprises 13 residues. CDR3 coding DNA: TGCGCCAGCAGCGTGACAGTTAATCAGCCCCAGCATTTT. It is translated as CASSVTVNQPQHF.

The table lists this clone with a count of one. This CDR3 is CASSVVAGPYEQYF. The CDR3 DNA follows: TGTGCCAGCAGCGTAGTAGCGGGACCCTACGAGCAGTACTTC. The chain couples TRBV9 to TRBJ2-7, with 8 bases that match TRBD2. Looked up from germline, CDR1 is SGDLS and CDR2 is YYNGEE. Trimming at V came to 0 bases and at J to 2 bases, leaving 1 base not matched to a gene. This CDR3 is built from 14 residues.

Here the CDR3 reads CASSATGLTNEKLFF. CDR3 nucleotides: TGTGCCAGCAGCGCTACAGGCTTAACTAATGAAAAACTGTTTTTT. The chain uses TRBV6-5 and TRBJ1-4; TRBD1 might be the D (5 bases). This CDR3 region has 15 residues. The germline gives CDR1 MNHEY, CDR2 SVGAGI. V was pared by 6 bases and J by 1 base, with 12 bases between.

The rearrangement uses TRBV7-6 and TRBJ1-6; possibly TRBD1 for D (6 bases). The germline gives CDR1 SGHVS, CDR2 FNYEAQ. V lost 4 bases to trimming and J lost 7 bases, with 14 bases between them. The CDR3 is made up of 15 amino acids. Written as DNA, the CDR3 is TGTGCCAGCAGCTCACAGGGTCGGAGAAATTCACCCCTCCACTTT. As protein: CASSSQGRRNSPLHF.

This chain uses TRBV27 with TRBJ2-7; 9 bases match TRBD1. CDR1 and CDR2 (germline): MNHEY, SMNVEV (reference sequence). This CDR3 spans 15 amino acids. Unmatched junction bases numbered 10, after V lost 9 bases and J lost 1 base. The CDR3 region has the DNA TGTGCCAGTAGATCCCGGGACAGGGTATCCTACGAGCAGTACTTC. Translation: CASRSRDRVSYEQYF.

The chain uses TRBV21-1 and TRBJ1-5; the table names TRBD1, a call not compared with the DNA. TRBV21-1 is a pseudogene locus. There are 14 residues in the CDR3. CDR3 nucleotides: TGTGCCAGCAGCAACCGGGACACATATCAGCCCCAGCATTTT. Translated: CASSNRDTYQPQHF.

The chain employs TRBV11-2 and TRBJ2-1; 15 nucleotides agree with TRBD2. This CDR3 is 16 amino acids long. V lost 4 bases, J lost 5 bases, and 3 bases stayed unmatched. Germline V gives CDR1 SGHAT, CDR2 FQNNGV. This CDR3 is CASSYGLAGGNNEQFF. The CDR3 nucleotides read TGTGCCAGCAGCTACGGACTAGCGGGGGGGAACAATGAGCAGTTCTTC.

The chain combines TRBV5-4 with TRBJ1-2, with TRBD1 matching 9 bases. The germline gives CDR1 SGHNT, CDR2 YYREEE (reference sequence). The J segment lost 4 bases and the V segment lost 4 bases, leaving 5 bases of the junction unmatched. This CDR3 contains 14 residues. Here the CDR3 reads CASSQGTGSYGYTF. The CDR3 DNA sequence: TGTGCCAGCAGCCAGGGGACAGGGTCCTATGGCTACACCTTC.

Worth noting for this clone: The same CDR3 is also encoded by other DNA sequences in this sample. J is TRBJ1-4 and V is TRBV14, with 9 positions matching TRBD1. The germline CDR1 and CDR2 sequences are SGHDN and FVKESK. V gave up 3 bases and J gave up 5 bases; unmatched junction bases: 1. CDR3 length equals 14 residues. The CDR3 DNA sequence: TGTGCCAGCAGCCAGGGGACAGGGAATGAAAAACTGTTTTTT. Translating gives CASSQGTGNEKLFF.

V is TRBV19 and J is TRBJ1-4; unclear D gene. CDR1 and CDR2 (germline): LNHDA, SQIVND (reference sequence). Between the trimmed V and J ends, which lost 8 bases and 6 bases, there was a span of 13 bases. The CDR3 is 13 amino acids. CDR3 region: CASATTRYEKLFF. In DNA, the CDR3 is TGTGCCAGTGCAACAACCCGCTATGAAAAACTGTTTTTT.

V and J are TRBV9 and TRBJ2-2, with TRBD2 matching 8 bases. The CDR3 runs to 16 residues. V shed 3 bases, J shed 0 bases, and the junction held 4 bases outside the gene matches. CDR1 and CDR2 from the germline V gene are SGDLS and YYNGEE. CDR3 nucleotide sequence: TGTGCCAGCAGCGATGGACTAGCCGCGAACACCGGGGAGCTGTTTTTT. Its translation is CASSDGLAANTGELFF.

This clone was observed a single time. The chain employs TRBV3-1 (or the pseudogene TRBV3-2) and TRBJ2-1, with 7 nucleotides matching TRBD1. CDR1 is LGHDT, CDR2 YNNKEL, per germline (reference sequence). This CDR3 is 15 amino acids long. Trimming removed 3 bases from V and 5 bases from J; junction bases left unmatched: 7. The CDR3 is CASSHPGQPNNEQFF. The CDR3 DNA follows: TGTGCCAGCAGCCATCCGGGACAGCCCAACAATGAGCAGTTCTTC.

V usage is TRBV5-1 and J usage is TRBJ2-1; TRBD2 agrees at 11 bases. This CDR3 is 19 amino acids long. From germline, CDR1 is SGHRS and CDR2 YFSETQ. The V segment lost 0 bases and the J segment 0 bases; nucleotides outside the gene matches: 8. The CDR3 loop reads CASSLAGGTSGNSYNEQFF. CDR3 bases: TGCGCCAGCAGCTTGGCCGGCGGGACTAGCGGCAACTCCTACAATGAGCAGTTCTTC.

This CDR3 is CASSTRQSTDTQYF. CDR3 sequence (DNA): TGTGCCAGCAGCACACGACAGTCCACAGATACGCAGTATTTT. This sequence joins TRBV9 and TRBJ2-3; maybe TRBD1 (5 bases). Germline-derived CDR1 and CDR2 are SGDLS and YYNGEE. The V and J ends lost 4 bases and 2 bases respectively, with 11 bases between them. The CDR3 consists of 14 residues.

CDR3 nucleotide sequence: TGTGCCAGTAGTATAGGGACTTTGGAATATGGCTACACCTTC. Amino acids: CASSIGTLEYGYTF. This rearrangement joins TRBV19 to TRBJ1-2; D is ambiguous. In germline, CDR1 is LNHDA, CDR2 SQIVND (reference sequence). V dropped 1 base and J dropped 5 bases, with 11 bases sitting between them. The CDR3 has 14 residues. Full variable domain (rest looked up from reference TRBV19 and TRBJ1-2): DGGITQSPKYLFRKEGQNVTLSCEQNLNHDAMYWYRQDPGQGLRLIYYSQIVNDFQKGDIAEGYSVSREKKESFPLTVTSAQKNPTAFYLCASSIGTLEYGYTFGSGTRLTVV.

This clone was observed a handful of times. CDR3 DNA sequence: TGTGCCAGCAGTCAAGGGGGTCTTCAGCCCCAGCATTTT. It translates to CASSQGGLQPQHF. The chain couples TRBV7-2 to TRBJ1-5; possible D gene TRBD1, 6 bases. From germline, CDR1 is SGHTA and CDR2 FQGNSA. This CDR3 has 13 amino acids. Trimming cost V 6 bases and J 6 bases, with 12 bases left between them.

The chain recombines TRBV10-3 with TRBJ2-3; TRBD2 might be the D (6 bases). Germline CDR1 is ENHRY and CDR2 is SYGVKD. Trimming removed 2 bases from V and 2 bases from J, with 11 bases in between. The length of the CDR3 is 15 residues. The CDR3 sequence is CAISERGFATDTQYF. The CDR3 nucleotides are TGTGCCATCAGTGAGCGGGGGTTCGCCACAGATACGCAGTATTTT.